The present T cell receptor beta chain was sequenced within a study of Ad26.COV2.S vaccination and SARS-CoV-2 variants. General study findings and limits: People given the vaccine had a wider spike-specific TCR breadth than placebo recipients did. Participants given vaccine showed non-spike TCR breadth similar to that of placebo recipients.

Treatment in this sample: roughly 20 received Ad26.COV2.S at low or high dose, single or two shots; several received placebo; per-sample allocation not given. Samples came from day 63 after the first vaccine or placebo injection. Boston provided a donor who was an adult aged 18-55 years. Ad26 vector vaccine expressed Wuhan-strain SARS-CoV-2 spike. Of note for this clone: Its antigen remains unidentified.

TCRdb's table, derived via immunoSEQ multiplex PCR, lists solely in-frame clones and lacks some. Of approximately 280,000 clones in the sample, about 89% were seen once. Looked up from germline, CDR1 is SGHRS and CDR2 is YFSETQ. Trimming took off 2 bases at V and 2 bases at J, with 14 bases between the two ends. This CDR3 is 16 amino acids long. The sample in question was peripheral blood, obtained in a trial of Ad26.COV2.S vaccine versus placebo. This clonotype originated in a person aged 18 to 59 who received the Ad26.COV2.S COVID-19 vaccine or a placebo. The gene calls are TRBV5-1 and TRBJ2-1; D is unresolved. CDR3 coding DNA: TGCGCCAGCAGCTTCGCGAGTAACCCTACCTACAATGAGCAGTTCTTC. Translation: CASSFASNPTYNEQFF.